These 32 T cell receptor beta chains came from one sample sequenced in a study of control samples from healthy donors and cancer patients. Assay used: immunoSEQ multiplex PCR; TCRdb lists only in-frame clones, some missing. The sample includes about 100,000 clones, around 90% of them seen just once. Specimen: blood. The receptors shown here come from a woman aged 18-29 years in good health.

This clone was counted once. This chain links TRBV30 with TRBJ1-6, with D possibly TRBD1 on 5 matching bases. Deletions cut 3 bases from V and 10 bases from J, with 10 bases between. Per the germline V gene, CDR1 is GTSNPN and CDR2 is SVGIG (reference sequence). The length of the CDR3 is 12 residues. CDR3 region: CAWSGGMSPLHF. CDR3 in DNA: TGTGCCTGGAGCGGGGGGATGTCACCCCTCCACTTT.

V gene TRBV28 combines with J gene TRBJ2-2; no reliable D call. CDR3 length: 13 amino acids. The V and J ends lost 2 bases and 5 bases respectively, with 6 bases between them. CDR1 is MDHEN and CDR2 is SYDVKM in the germline V gene. CDR3 DNA sequence: TGTGCCAGCAGTTTAGGGCTAACCGGGGAGCTGTTTTTT. Translated, it gives CASSLGLTGELFF.

The chain recombines TRBV5-1 with TRBJ1-1, with a possible D match to TRBD1 (6 bases). Per germline, CDR1 SGHRS and CDR2 YFSETQ. The CDR3 length is 16 residues. V lost 4 bases and J lost 8, with 24 bases in between. CDR3 region: CASSLSGTRIGLEAFF. CDR3 coding DNA: TGCGCCAGCAGCCTCTCCGGGACACGGATCGGTCTAGAAGCTTTCTTT.

The gene calls are TRBV9 and TRBJ2-7, with TRBD1 identical over 9 bases. The CDR3 runs to 15 residues. The trim removed 0 bases at V and 5 bases at J, leaving 6 bases unmatched. The germline V gene encodes CDR1 SGDLS and CDR2 YYNGEE. CDR3 sequence reads: CASSVGADRGHEQYF. The CDR3 DNA reads TGTGCCAGCAGCGTAGGGGCGGACAGGGGCCACGAGCAGTACTTC.

V gene TRBV11-2 combines with J gene TRBJ1-3, with D unclear. This CDR3 has 12 residues. Per the germline V gene, CDR1 is SGHAT and CDR2 is FQNNGV. Trimming cost V 1 base and J 8 bases, with 6 bases left between them. CDR3 in amino acids: CASSLAVDTIYF. The CDR3 bases are TGTGCCAGCAGCTTAGCGGTCGACACCATATATTTT.

The V call is TRBV10-3, the J call TRBJ1-1; TRBD1 is a possible D gene (6 bases). CDR1 and CDR2 from the germline V gene are ENHRY and SYGVKD. The CDR3 extends over 12 amino acids. Trimming took 4 bases from V and 7 from J, leaving 10 bases between them. The CDR3 coding sequence is TGTGCCATCAGTGCGGGGGCAGGTGAAGCTTTCTTT. It codes for CAISAGAGEAFF.

This clone is a singleton in its sample. V and J are TRBV6-2 or TRBV6-3 and TRBJ1-6; no clear D gene. Between the trimmed V and J ends, which lost 2 bases and 13 bases, there was a span of 12 bases. Germline CDR1 and CDR2: MNHEY and SVGEGT. The CDR3 extends over 13 amino acids. The CDR3 here is CASSYGPLDPLHF. Here the CDR3 DNA reads TGTGCCAGCAGTTACGGACCCTTGGATCCCCTCCACTTT.

The chain couples TRBV7-2 to TRBJ1-2; D uncertain. The CDR3 covers 15 residues. Trimming left V 7 bases short and J 4 bases short, with 19 bases between. Germline values: CDR1 SGHTA, CDR2 FQGNSA. The CDR3 nucleotides are TGTGCCAGCAAAAGGCTTCAGGAAGGTGGCTATGGCTACACCTTC. Protein product: CASKRLQEGGYGYTF.

The CDR3 here is CASSLPPGSNSPLHF. The CDR3 nucleotides read TGTGCCAGCAGCTTGCCCCCCGGAAGTAATTCACCCCTCCACTTT. The V and J genes are TRBV5-5 and TRBJ1-6; D not certain. Trimming shortened V by 1 base and J by 6 bases, and 11 bases separated the two germline ends. The CDR3 loop spans 15 amino acids. Germline CDR1 is SGHKS and CDR2 is YYEKEE (reference sequence).

The CDR3 loop is CASSSGTVANEKLFF. In DNA form, the CDR3 reads TGTGCCAGCAGTTCTGGGACAGTTGCTAATGAAAAACTGTTTTTT. The rearrangement uses TRBV6-5 and TRBJ1-4; 7 bases are shared with TRBD1. The CDR3 has 15 residues. V lost 4 bases to trimming and J lost 3 bases; unmatched junction nucleotides: 5. CDR1 is MNHEY and CDR2 is SVGAGI in the germline V gene.

V is TRBV30 and J is TRBJ2-5; D possibly matches TRBD1 or TRBD2 (6 bases each). Trimming pared 0 bases from V and 5 bases from J, leaving 22 bases between. Germline V lookup: CDR1 GTSNPN, CDR2 SVGIG (reference sequence). CDR3 length equals 17 residues. Here the CDR3 DNA reads TGTGCCTGGAGTGTATTGTTCGGGGGCCCCGTCGGGGAGACCCAGTACTTC. Protein product: CAWSVLFGGPVGETQYF.

This sequence joins TRBV28 and TRBJ1-2, with 8 bases that match TRBD1. The CDR3 sequence is 13 residues long. Trimming cost V 5 bases and J 5 bases; bases outside gene matches: 4. Germline V CDR1 and CDR2: MDHEN, SYDVKM. The CDR3 sequence is CASSEDRVYGYTF. CDR3 nucleotide sequence: TGTGCCAGCAGTGAGGACAGGGTGTATGGCTACACCTTC.

The chain employs TRBV24-1 and TRBJ2-1; D is uncertain. The germline V gene has CDR1 KGHDR and CDR2 SFDVKD. The CDR3 has 15 residues. V gave up 3 bases and J gave up 4 bases, with 12 bases separating them. The CDR3 is CATSDTRAPYNEQFF. CDR3 sequence (DNA): TGTGCCACCAGTGATACAAGGGCCCCTTACAATGAGCAGTTCTTC.

The chain links TRBV7-9 to TRBJ2-1; D uncertain. V lost 3 bases and J lost 6, with 12 bases in between. This CDR3 region has 14 residues. Per germline, CDR1 SEHNR and CDR2 FQNEAQ (reference sequence). Here the CDR3 DNA reads TGTGCCAGCAGCTTCGGTGGGCCTGGCAATGAGCAGTTCTTC. It codes for CASSFGGPGNEQFF.

V gene TRBV30 combines with J gene TRBJ2-1; TRBD2 matches 9 bases. The CDR3 is made up of 13 amino acids. Germline CDR1 is GTSNPN and CDR2 is SVGIG (reference sequence). Unmatched junction bases numbered 9, after V lost 8 bases and J lost 7 bases. The CDR3 spells CAGHGGGANEQFF. CDR3 DNA sequence: TGTGCCGGGCACGGCGGGGGGGCGAATGAGCAGTTCTTC. Supplemented by reference TRBV30 and TRBJ2-1, the full variable domain reads SQTIHQWPATLVQPVGSPLSLECTVEGTSNPNLYWYRQAAGRGLQLLFYSVGIGQISSEVPQNLSASRPQDRQFILSSKKLLLSDSGFYLCAGHGGGANEQFFGPGTRLTVL.

The chain carries TRBV18 and TRBJ1-1; possibly TRBD1 for D (5 bases). V gave up 6 bases and J gave up 0 bases, with 20 bases separating them. The CDR3 spans 17 residues. Germline V lookup: CDR1 KGHSH, CDR2 LQKENI. CDR3 DNA sequence: TGTGCCAGCTCTCCGGTGGCCGGGGGATCCATGAACACTGAAGCTTTCTTT. Translated, it gives CASSPVAGGSMNTEAFF.

This rearrangement joins TRBV7-9 to TRBJ2-1; D might be TRBD2 (5 bases). CDR3 length: 12 residues. Trimming left V 6 bases short and J 7 bases short, with 10 bases between. Germline assignment: CDR1 SEHNR and CDR2 FQNEAQ (reference sequence). CDR3 bases: TGTGCCAGCAGTGTAGGCGGGAATGAGCAGTTCTTC. Protein: CASSVGGNEQFF.

This clone was seen a single time. V usage is TRBV5-6 and J usage is TRBJ2-1; 11 bases align to TRBD2. Germline V gene sequence: CDR1 SGHDT, CDR2 YYEEEE. The junction had 6 bases not matched to a gene; V was cut back by 4 bases and J by 3 bases. This CDR3 spans 16 amino acids. Here the CDR3 reads CASSTGGTSGYNEQFF. CDR3 nucleotides: TGTGCCAGCAGCACGGGGGGGACTAGCGGCTACAATGAGCAGTTCTTC.

The rearrangement links TRBV19 to TRBJ1-4; no clear D. This CDR3 comprises 12 residues. V lost 4 bases, J lost 15 bases, and 15 bases lay in between. The germline gives CDR1 LNHDA, CDR2 SQIVND (reference sequence). CDR3 coding DNA: TGTGCCAGTAGTACCCAAGGGAGACGGGTGTTTTTT. It is translated as CASSTQGRRVFF.

The rearrangement links TRBV19 to TRBJ2-3; 7 nucleotides align to TRBD1. With 5 bases clipped from V and 7 bases from J, the junction kept 6 bases outside the gene matches. Per germline, CDR1 LNHDA and CDR2 SQIVND (reference sequence). The CDR3 consists of 13 residues. The CDR3 DNA sequence: TGTGCCAGTAGTGACAGGGTGGTGAATACGCAGTATTTT. Translating it yields CASSDRVVNTQYF. Combining the CDR3 with reference TRBV19 and TRBJ2-3 gives the whole variable domain DGGITQSPKYLFRKEGQNVTLSCEQNLNHDAMYWYRQDPGQGLRLIYYSQIVNDFQKGDIAEGYSVSREKKESFPLTVTSAQKNPTAFYLCASSDRVVNTQYFGPGTRLTVL.

Remarks on this clone: Other DNA sequences in the sample encode the same CDR3. The rearrangement uses TRBV20-1 and TRBJ2-5; D gene unclear. CDR1 is DFQATT and CDR2 is SNEGSKA in the germline V gene (reference sequence). This CDR3 is built from 11 residues. The CDR3 DNA follows: TGCAGCGCAATACCGGAGGAGACCCAGTACTTC. Encoded protein: CSAIPEETQYF.

The chain employs TRBV29-1 and TRBJ1-4; a weak D match, TRBD1 (5 bases). The CDR3 totals 15 residues. CDR1 is SQVTM, CDR2 ANQGSEA, per germline. The V end was cut by 4 bases, the J end by 7 bases, with 19 bases between. The CDR3 loop reads CSVGDKGWATEKLFF. In DNA form, the CDR3 reads TGCAGCGTTGGAGACAAGGGGTGGGCTACTGAAAAACTGTTTTTT.

The chain uses TRBV11-2 and TRBJ2-7; TRBD1 or TRBD2 may be the D gene (7 bases each). The CDR3 runs 16 residues. The V end was cut by 5 bases, the J end by 2 bases, with 19 bases between. Germline CDR1 is SGHAT and CDR2 is FQNNGV. CDR3 sequence: CASSPNGGTVPYEQYF. DNA of the CDR3: TGTGCCAGCAGCCCCAACGGGGGGACAGTGCCCTACGAGCAGTACTTC.

The genes are TRBV6-5 and TRBJ1-2; 8 positions match TRBD1. CDR3 size: 14 residues. With V trimmed by 7 bases and J by 4 bases, 8 bases remained unmatched. The germline CDR1 and CDR2 sequences are MNHEY and SVGAGI. The CDR3 DNA reads TGTGCCAGCACCCCCGGACAGGGCACCTATGGCTACACCTTC. The encoded protein is CASTPGQGTYGYTF.

The chain employs TRBV6-5 and TRBJ2-5; perhaps TRBD2 as D (5 bases). The V end lost 3 bases, the J end lost 4 bases, and 15 bases lay between the germline ends. CDR1 is MNHEY, CDR2 SVGAGI, per germline. The CDR3 loop spans 15 amino acids. The CDR3 sequence is CASSYSLGGVETQYF. DNA for the CDR3: TGTGCCAGCAGTTATTCTCTAGGAGGAGTAGAGACCCAGTACTTC.

In its sample, this clone was seen once. This chain uses TRBV10-3 with TRBJ2-1; D may correspond to TRBD1 or TRBD2 (6 bases each). V gave up 5 bases and J gave up 5 bases, with 16 bases separating them. Germline CDR1 reads ENHRY; CDR2 reads SYGVKD. The CDR3 contains 15 residues. The CDR3 sequence: CAISRRGRGHNEQFF. The DNA of the CDR3 is TGTGCCATCAGTCGACGGGGCCGGGGGCACAATGAGCAGTTCTTC.

The chain employs TRBV14 and TRBJ2-2; D unresolved. Trimming cost V 2 bases and J 4 bases, with 11 bases left between them. CDR1 and CDR2 from the germline V gene are SGHDN and FVKESK. This CDR3 spans 15 amino acids. The CDR3 reads CASSQRARSTGELFF. The CDR3 DNA follows: TGTGCCAGCAGCCAAAGGGCTAGATCCACCGGGGAGCTGTTTTTT.

V and J are TRBV2 and TRBJ1-4; TRBD1 matches 8 bases. Trimming cost V 8 bases and J 7 bases; bases outside gene matches: 6. The CDR3 totals 13 residues. The germline gives CDR1 SNHLY, CDR2 FYNNEI. CDR3 region: CASQGAVSEKLFF. In DNA form, the CDR3 reads TGTGCCAGCCAGGGGGCGGTCTCTGAAAAACTGTTTTTT. The variable domain in full, completed from reference TRBV2 and TRBJ1-4, reads EPEVTQTPSHQVTQMGQEVILRCVPISNHLYFYWYRQILGQKVEFLVSFYNNEISEKSEIFDDQFSVERPDGSNFTLKIRSTKLEDSAMYFCASQGAVSEKLFFGSGTQLSVL.

The chain is built from TRBV28 and TRBJ2-5; TRBD1 or TRBD2 may be the D gene (6 bases each). The CDR3 has 16 residues. Germline lookup yields CDR1 MDHEN and CDR2 SYDVKM. Trimming took off 5 bases at V and 1 base at J, with 17 bases between the two ends. Here the CDR3 reads CASSRGYGGTQETQYF. In DNA form, the CDR3 reads TGTGCCAGCAGTAGGGGGTATGGCGGGACCCAAGAGACCCAGTACTTC.

This sequence joins TRBV20-1 and TRBJ2-7; possible D gene TRBD1, 7 bases. The CDR3 is 19 amino acids. V was pared by 3 bases and J by 1 base, with 28 bases between. CDR1 and CDR2 from the germline V gene are DFQATT and SNEGSKA (reference sequence). The CDR3 is CSASPLGRGAAYGSYEQYF. The CDR3 DNA sequence: TGCAGTGCTAGTCCCCTCGGCAGGGGGGCCGCGTATGGGTCCTACGAGCAGTACTTC.

The chain couples TRBV27 to TRBJ1-2; no firm D call. There are 17 residues in the CDR3. Germline CDR1 is MNHEY and CDR2 is SMNVEV (reference sequence). Between the trimmed V and J ends, which lost 4 bases and 3 bases, there was a span of 21 bases. The CDR3: CASSYPFGIPTDYGYTF. Here the CDR3 DNA reads TGTGCCAGCAGTTACCCCTTCGGGATCCCTACGGACTATGGCTACACCTTC.

The gene calls are TRBV29-1 and TRBJ2-5, with a possible D match to TRBD2 (6 bases). CDR1 and CDR2 (germline): SQVTM, ANQGSEA. Trimming took off 5 bases at V and 2 bases at J, with 18 bases between the two ends. The CDR3 loop spans 15 amino acids. CDR3 sequence (DNA): TGCAGCGTTATCCCGGGAGCCACCAATCAAGAGACCCAGTACTTC. It yields the protein CSVIPGATNQETQYF.